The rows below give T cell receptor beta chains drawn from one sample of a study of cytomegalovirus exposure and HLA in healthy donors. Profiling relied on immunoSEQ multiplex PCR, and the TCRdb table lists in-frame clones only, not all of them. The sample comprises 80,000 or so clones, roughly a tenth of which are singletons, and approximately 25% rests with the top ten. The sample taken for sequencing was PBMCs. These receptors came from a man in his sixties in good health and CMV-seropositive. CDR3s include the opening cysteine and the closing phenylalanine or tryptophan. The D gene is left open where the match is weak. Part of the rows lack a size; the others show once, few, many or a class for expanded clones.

CDR3: CASRGQGANYGYTF
DNA: TGTGCCAGCAGAGGACAGGGGGCTAACTATGGCTACACCTTC
D: TRBD1
J: TRBJ1-2
size: -
V: TRBV6-5

CDR3: CGAGSNQPQHF
DNA: TGTGGAGCGGGCAGCAATCAGCCCCAGCATTTT
D: -
J: TRBJ1-5
size: -
V: TRBV19

CDR3: CASSPGETEAFF
DNA: TGTGCCAGTAGCCCAGGGGAGACTGAAGCTTTCTTT
D: -
J: TRBJ1-1
size: few
V: TRBV19

CDR3: CASTPGTGATDTQYF
DNA: TGTGCCAGCACCCCGGGGACAGGAGCCACAGATACGCAGTATTTT
D: TRBD1
J: TRBJ2-3
size: -
V: TRBV14

CDR3: CASSLQPAGGADTQYF
DNA: TGTGCCAGCAGCTTACAGCCAGCGGGAGGGGCAGATACGCAGTATTTT
D: TRBD2
J: TRBJ2-3
size: few
V: TRBV7-2

CDR3: CASAPVYATGKNIQYF
DNA: TGTGCCAGCGCCCCGGTATACGCGACAGGGAAAAACATTCAGTACTTC
D: TRBD1
J: TRBJ2-4
size: -
V: TRBV7-8

CDR3: CASSSWTGEGNTIYF
DNA: TGTGCCAGCAGCAGCTGGACAGGGGAAGGAAACACCATATATTTT
D: TRBD1
J: TRBJ1-3
size: few
V: TRBV7-2

CDR3: CASSSRGTGGGETQYF
DNA: TGTGCCAGTAGTTCCCGGGGGACAGGGGGAGGCGAGACCCAGTACTTC
D: TRBD1
J: TRBJ2-5
size: -
V: TRBV19

CDR3: CATSGLAGVGEQFF
DNA: TGTGCCACCTCCGGTCTAGCGGGAGTAGGAGAGCAGTTCTTC
D: TRBD2
J: TRBJ2-1
size: few
V: TRBV27

CDR3: CASTLAGELFF
DNA: TGTGCCAGTACCCTTGCCGGGGAGCTGTTTTTT
D: -
J: TRBJ2-2
size: -
V: TRBV19

CDR3: CAWGLTDTQYF
DNA: TGTGCCTGGGGGCTCACAGATACGCAGTATTTT
D: -
J: TRBJ2-3
size: many
V: TRBV30

CDR3: CASSQGARGLENTIYF
DNA: TGCGCCAGCAGCCAGGGTGCCAGGGGGCTTGAAAACACCATATATTTT
D: TRBD1
J: TRBJ1-3
size: few
V: TRBV4-1

CDR3: CASRRTGRGNTIYF
DNA: TGTGCCAGCAGAAGGACAGGGCGCGGAAACACCATATATTTT
D: TRBD1
J: TRBJ1-3
size: -
V: TRBV6-5

CDR3: CASSPLTGSGNTIYF
DNA: TGTGCCAGCAGCCCGCTGACAGGCTCTGGAAACACCATATATTTT
D: -
J: TRBJ1-3
size: -
V: TRBV7-9

CDR3: CASSGRTGVEEKLFF
DNA: TGTGCCAGCAGCGGACGGACAGGGGTAGAGGAAAAACTGTTTTTT
D: TRBD1
J: TRBJ1-4
size: -
V: TRBV2

CDR3: CASSLLTGANYGYTF
DNA: TGTGCCAGCAGCCTACTTACAGGGGCAAACTATGGCTACACCTTC
D: TRBD1
J: TRBJ1-2
size: -
V: TRBV7-9

CDR3: CASSHRGGGNTIYF
DNA: TGTGCCAGTAGCCACAGGGGTGGAGGAAACACCATATATTTT
D: TRBD1
J: TRBJ1-3
size: many
V: TRBV19

CDR3: CASRNRAGNEKLFF
DNA: TGTGCCAGCAGAAACAGGGCGGGTAATGAAAAACTGTTTTTT
D: -
J: TRBJ1-4
size: -
V: TRBV28

CDR3: CATGTANTGELFF
DNA: TGTGCCACCGGGACAGCGAACACCGGGGAGCTGTTTTTT
D: TRBD1
J: TRBJ2-2
size: few
V: TRBV15

CDR3: CASKPGLLRFVSNTGELFF
DNA: TGCGCCAGCAAGCCAGGACTTCTTAGGTTCGTGTCGAACACCGGGGAGCTGTTTTTT
D: -
J: TRBJ2-2
size: few
V: TRBV5-1

CDR3: CASSYTAGGNTGELFF
DNA: TGTGCCAGCAGTTACACAGCGGGAGGTAACACCGGGGAGCTGTTTTTT
D: TRBD2
J: TRBJ2-2
size: -
V: TRBV6-5

CDR3: CASGGLTETQYF
DNA: TGTGCTAGTGGCGGACTTACAGAGACCCAGTACTTC
D: -
J: TRBJ2-5
size: few
V: TRBV12-5

CDR3: CASRGLAGGQETQYF
DNA: TGTGCCAGCAGGGGACTAGCGGGAGGGCAAGAGACCCAGTACTTC
D: TRBD2
J: TRBJ2-5
size: -
V: TRBV6-6

CDR3: CASSYWEGANEKLFF
DNA: TGTGCCAGCAGTTACTGGGAGGGCGCTAATGAAAAACTGTTTTTT
D: -
J: TRBJ1-4
size: few
V: TRBV6-6

CDR3: CASSYEGLGNQPQHF
DNA: TGTGCCAGCAGTTACGAGGGCTTGGGCAATCAGCCCCAGCATTTT
D: -
J: TRBJ1-5
size: few
V: TRBV6-6

CDR3: CASTGHGYTF
DNA: TGTGCCAGCACGGGTCATGGCTACACCTTC
D: -
J: TRBJ1-2
size: -
V: TRBV9

CDR3: CASSVDRGDTIYF
DNA: TGTGCCAGCAGCGTAGACAGGGGAGACACCATATATTTT
D: TRBD1
J: TRBJ1-3
size: -
V: TRBV9

CDR3: CASSYSAGGTYEQYF
DNA: TGTGCCAGCAGTTACTCGGCAGGGGGAACCTACGAGCAGTACTTC
D: TRBD1
J: TRBJ2-7
size: -
V: TRBV6-5

CDR3: CASRPEGAGYGYTF
DNA: TGTGCCAGCAGGCCTGAGGGGGCGGGGTATGGCTACACCTTC
D: TRBD1
J: TRBJ1-2
size: -
V: TRBV6-5

CDR3: CSVGVAGASEAQYF
DNA: TGCAGCGTTGGAGTAGCGGGAGCGTCGGAGGCCCAGTACTTC
D: TRBD2
J: TRBJ2-5
size: -
V: TRBV29-1

CDR3: CASSPTVFYEQYF
DNA: TGTGCCAGCTCACCGACAGTCTTCTACGAGCAGTACTTC
D: -
J: TRBJ2-7
size: few
V: TRBV18

CDR3: CASTPKFTQALLTNYGYTF
DNA: TGTGCCAGCACCCCGAAGTTTACACAGGCCCTTTTAACTAACTATGGCTACACCTTC
D: -
J: TRBJ1-2
size: -
V: TRBV27

CDR3: CASSLLGTVNNYGYTF
DNA: TGTGCCAGCAGTTTACTTGGGACAGTGAATAACTATGGCTACACCTTC
D: TRBD1
J: TRBJ1-2
size: few
V: TRBV28

CDR3: CASSESGQNGYTF
DNA: TGCGCCAGCAGTGAGAGCGGACAGAATGGCTACACCTTC
D: -
J: TRBJ1-2
size: -
V: TRBV10-2

CDR3: CASSEPAGTDTQYF
DNA: TGCGCCAGCAGCGAACCCGCGGGAACAGATACGCAGTATTTT
D: -
J: TRBJ2-3
size: few
V: TRBV10-1

CDR3: CAWSSNTRTDFNTEAFF
DNA: TGTGCCTGGAGTTCAAACACACGGACAGATTTTAACACTGAAGCTTTCTTT
D: -
J: TRBJ1-1
size: -
V: TRBV30

CDR3: CSVLGLAKYHNEQFF
DNA: TGCAGCGTCCTCGGACTAGCCAAGTATCACAATGAGCAGTTCTTC
D: TRBD2
J: TRBJ2-1
size: few
V: TRBV29-1

CDR3: CASSISPGNSPLHF
DNA: TGTGCCAGCAGTATAAGCCCCGGGAATTCACCCCTCCACTTT
D: -
J: TRBJ1-6
size: -
V: TRBV6-4

CDR3: CASSDPGQHNEQFF
DNA: TGTGCCAGCAGTGATCCGGGACAGCACAATGAGCAGTTCTTC
D: TRBD1
J: TRBJ2-1
size: -
V: TRBV6-1

CDR3: CASSVGRVDTGELFF
DNA: TGTGCCAGCAGCGTTGGTCGGGTCGACACCGGGGAGCTGTTTTTT
D: -
J: TRBJ2-2
size: few
V: TRBV9

CDR3: CASSLTVPGSSTDTQYF
DNA: TGTGCCAGCAGCTTAACTGTTCCAGGGTCTAGCACAGATACGCAGTATTTT
D: -
J: TRBJ2-3
size: -
V: TRBV7-2

CDR3: CASSQGTGFEAFF
DNA: TGTGCCAGCAGTCAGGGGACAGGATTTGAAGCTTTCTTT
D: TRBD1
J: TRBJ1-1
size: medium-sized
V: TRBV6-1

CDR3: CASSYSFAVQETQYF
DNA: TGTGCCAGCAGTTACTCTTTTGCGGTTCAAGAGACCCAGTACTTC
D: -
J: TRBJ2-5
size: -
V: TRBV6-5

CDR3: CASRTGSGSIGGELFF
DNA: TGTGCCAGCAGGACAGGAAGCGGGAGTATCGGCGGGGAGCTGTTTTTT
D: TRBD2
J: TRBJ2-2
size: few
V: TRBV7-9

CDR3: CASSEGLAGGNNEQFF
DNA: TGTGCCAGCAGTGAAGGCCTAGCGGGGGGAAACAATGAGCAGTTCTTC
D: TRBD2
J: TRBJ2-1
size: -
V: TRBV6-1

CDR3: CASSVAGGGNTGELFF
DNA: TGTGCCAGCAGCGTAGCGGGAGGGGGGAACACCGGGGAGCTGTTTTTT
D: TRBD2
J: TRBJ2-2
size: once
V: TRBV9

CDR3: CASSLDQGADTDTQYF
DNA: TGTGCCAGCAGCTTGGATCAGGGGGCTGACACAGATACGCAGTATTTT
D: TRBD1
J: TRBJ2-3
size: few
V: TRBV5-4

CDR3: CASSTSSTGATNEKLFF
DNA: TGTGCCAGCAGCACCTCCTCGACGGGTGCAACTAATGAAAAACTGTTTTTT
D: -
J: TRBJ1-4
size: -
V: TRBV5-4